The clone carrying this T cell receptor beta chain was picked up many times. From RNA transcripts, TCR beta CDR3 regions were amplified. Carried out on the TCR CDR3, a first-round RT-PCR used the HTBI primer set. MiXCR, applied by TCRdb to the multiplex PCR reads, yields one record per CDR3 protein. The profile shows around 800,000 distinct CDR3 sequences, 38% of them singletons. This sample was included in a study of T cells in Graves' hyperthyroidism and ophthalmopathy. Germline V gives CDR1 DFQATT, CDR2 SNEGSKA (reference sequence). Trimming took 5 bases from V and 1 from J, leaving 11 bases between them. This CDR3 spans 13 amino acids.

The rearrangement joins TRBV20-1 to TRBJ1-1; TRBD1 might be the D (6 bases). This clonotype was obtained from a man aged 18 to 30 with Graves' hyperthyroidism. Specimen: blood. CDR3 loop: CSASGAPNTEAFF. The CDR3, as DNA: TGCAGTGCTTCAGGGGCACCGAACACTGAAGCTTTCTTT.